This note documents a single T cell receptor (beta chain) sequence. Its antigen is not known. The data were obtained in a study of cytomegalovirus exposure and HLA in healthy donors. Study-level points and caveats: Reportedly, diagnosis of cytomegalovirus status by the classifier showed high specificity and sensitivity. Later analysis suggested links between common viral pathogens and several top significant clusters. V segments that were indistinguishable, TRBV6-2 and TRBV6-3 among them, were omitted from analysis.

The CDR3 loop spans 18 amino acids. Germline trimming cut 0 bases from V and 0 bases from J; bases unmatched to any gene: 8. Germline-derived CDR1 and CDR2 are MGHRA and YSYEKL. Primers included in the PCR were 60 Vbeta and 13 Jbeta primers. Per the original methods: About 10 million shared chains were among tens of millions of unique TCR beta chains counted in a later analysis. Some clones are missing from TCRdb's copy, which holds only in-frame ones; the method was immunoSEQ multiplex PCR. V and J calls plus clone size are reproduced from that table; the DNA served to infer D and trimming. Of more than 85,000 clones listed, roughly 15% were seen once; the top ten hold roughly 0.8%.

The chain links TRBV4-1 to TRBJ1-2, with 9 bases that match TRBD1. This receptor was identified in a female donor in good health and CMV-seronegative. Sequenced input: PBMCs. The CDR3 loop is CASSQDSGTGLTNYGYTF. The CDR3 DNA is TGCGCCAGCAGCCAAGACTCCGGGACAGGGCTCACTAACTATGGCTACACCTTC.